One and the same sample provided the 20 T cell receptor beta chains below, sequenced in a study of blood T cell repertoires in COVID-19. Sequencing was performed with immunoSEQ multiplex PCR; in TCRdb, only in-frame clones are kept and a portion is missing. The sample includes approximately 360,000 clones, 87% of them seen just once. Sequencing was done on a sample of PBMCs or T cells enriched from blood (not recorded which). All receptors derive from a man aged 40-50 years in a cohort exposed to, infected with or recovered from COVID-19 (not recorded which).

This chain links TRBV19 with TRBJ1-2; 7 positions agree with TRBD1. The V segment lost 9 bases and the J segment 0 bases; nucleotides outside the gene matches: 13. The CDR3 covers 16 residues. Germline V gene lookup returns CDR1 LNHDA and CDR2 SQIVND (reference sequence). This CDR3 is CASQGGQEPANYGYTF. For the CDR3, the DNA is TGTGCCAGCCAGGGAGGACAGGAACCAGCTAACTATGGCTACACCTTC.

V gene TRBV7-2 combines with J gene TRBJ2-7; D is undetermined. V was pared by 2 bases and J by 4 bases, with 12 bases between. The germline V gene has CDR1 SGHTA and CDR2 FQGNSA. This CDR3 spans 14 amino acids. CDR3 DNA sequence: TGTGCCAGCAGCTTATTTCCTATTCTTTACGAGCAGTACTTC. Residues: CASSLFPILYEQYF.

The gene calls are TRBV4-1 and TRBJ2-7, with 9 bases matching TRBD2. Looked up from germline, CDR1 is MGHRA and CDR2 is YSYEKL. This CDR3 has 16 residues. V gave up 1 base and J gave up 2 bases; unmatched junction bases: 6. The CDR3 DNA follows: TGCGCCAGCAGCCAAGCGCCGGGACTAGCCACCTACGAGCAGTACTTC. Amino acid sequence: CASSQAPGLATYEQYF.

J is TRBJ2-5 and V is TRBV19; TRBD2 matches at 8 bases. The germline V gene has CDR1 LNHDA and CDR2 SQIVND (reference sequence). V lost 5 bases to trimming and J lost 4 bases; unmatched junction nucleotides: 12. There are 16 residues in the CDR3. The CDR3 here is CASSDTSGPTPETQYF. The CDR3 DNA follows: TGTGCCAGTAGTGATACTAGCGGCCCCACCCCAGAGACCCAGTACTTC. Using reference TRBV19 and TRBJ2-5 for the parts outside the CDR3, the full variable domain is DGGITQSPKYLFRKEGQNVTLSCEQNLNHDAMYWYRQDPGQGLRLIYYSQIVNDFQKGDIAEGYSVSREKKESFPLTVTSAQKNPTAFYLCASSDTSGPTPETQYFGPGTRLLVL.

The chain uses TRBV6-1 and TRBJ2-3; TRBD2 matches at 14 bases. V lost 4 bases, J lost 4 bases, and 4 bases stayed unmatched. The CDR3 loop spans 16 amino acids. From germline, CDR1 is MNHNS and CDR2 SASEGT. CDR3 loop: CASSVTGLAGADTQYF. DNA of the CDR3: TGTGCCAGCAGTGTCACGGGACTAGCGGGAGCAGATACGCAGTATTTT.

The table lists this clone with a count of one. This rearrangement joins TRBV7-2 to TRBJ2-1, with TRBD2 as a possible D gene (5 bases). The CDR3 length is 13 residues. Trimming took off 5 bases at V and 7 bases at J, with 12 bases between the two ends. Germline CDR1 is SGHTA and CDR2 is FQGNSA. CDR3 amino acids: CASSPFLANEQFF. Here the CDR3 DNA reads TGTGCCAGCAGCCCCTTCCTAGCAAATGAGCAGTTCTTC.

This clone was recorded a few times. This chain connects TRBV3-1 (or the pseudogene TRBV3-2) to TRBJ2-1, with 12 bases that match TRBD2. J lost 0 bases, V lost 4 bases, and 4 bases had no gene match. The CDR3 consists of 17 residues. Germline V CDR1 and CDR2: LGHDT, YNNKEL (reference sequence). CDR3 amino acids: CASSPPSGRGSYNEQFF. CDR3 DNA sequence: TGTGCCAGCAGCCCACCTAGCGGGAGGGGCTCCTACAATGAGCAGTTCTTC.

The J gene is TRBJ1-3, the V gene TRBV28; perhaps TRBD1 as D (5 bases). V was pared by 5 bases and J by 0 bases, with 14 bases between. The CDR3 consists of 16 residues. Per germline, CDR1 MDHEN and CDR2 SYDVKM. The CDR3 sequence is CASSEQVSFSGNTIYF. The CDR3 coding sequence is TGTGCCAGCAGTGAACAGGTGTCCTTCTCTGGAAACACCATATATTTT.

The chain has TRBV29-1 and TRBJ2-1, with D possibly TRBD2 on 6 matching bases. The CDR3 spans 17 residues. Germline V gene sequence: CDR1 SQVTM, CDR2 ANQGSEA. Trimming left V 4 bases short and J 3 bases short, with 22 bases between. The DNA of the CDR3 is TGCAGCGTTGTCCGTACTACCGGGACTCTCATCTACAATGAGCAGTTCTTC. Translating it yields CSVVRTTGTLIYNEQFF.

V gene TRBV30 combines with J gene TRBJ2-3; 9 nucleotides agree with TRBD2. This CDR3 is built from 14 residues. The V segment lost 8 bases and the J segment 1 base; nucleotides outside the gene matches: 7. Looked up from germline, CDR1 is GTSNPN and CDR2 is SVGIG (reference sequence). The CDR3 loop reads CASQLAGGTDTQYF. CDR3 DNA sequence: TGTGCCAGCCAACTAGCGGGCGGCACAGATACGCAGTATTTT.

This clone has only a few counts. J is TRBJ2-3 and V is TRBV11-2; tentatively, D is TRBD1 (5 bases). There are 15 residues in the CDR3. Germline V gene sequence: CDR1 SGHAT, CDR2 FQNNGV. The V gene lost 3 bases and the J gene lost 0 bases, with 10 bases spanning the gap. CDR3 sequence reads: CASSFTGPSTDTQYF. CDR3 bases: TGTGCCAGCAGCTTCACAGGACCTAGCACAGATACGCAGTATTTT. The variable domain in full, completed from reference TRBV11-2 and TRBJ2-3, reads EAGVAQSPRYKIIEKRQSVAFWCNPISGHATLYWYQQILGQGPKLLIQFQNNGVVDDSQLPKDRFSAERLKGVDSTLKIQPAKLEDSAVYLCASSFTGPSTDTQYFGPGTRLTVL.

The rearrangement uses TRBV14 and TRBJ2-2; TRBD2 might be the D (6 bases). The CDR3 sequence is 14 residues long. Per the germline V gene, CDR1 is SGHDN and CDR2 is FVKESK. Trimming took 1 base from V and 5 from J, leaving 8 bases between them. The CDR3 region is CASSQGRETGELFF. The CDR3 DNA follows: TGTGCCAGCAGCCAAGGGAGGGAGACCGGGGAGCTGTTTTTT.

The V gene is TRBV7-8, the J gene TRBJ1-1; D gene unclear. This CDR3 comprises 13 residues. The V end lost 1 base, the J end lost 4 bases, and 7 bases lay between the germline ends. CDR1 SGHVS and CDR2 FQNEAQ come from the germline V gene. The CDR3 nucleotides read TGTGCCAGCAGCTTAGGGCGGGTCACTGAAGCTTTCTTT. Translation gives CASSLGRVTEAFF.

This chain links TRBV28 with TRBJ2-3; TRBD2 aligns across 10 bases. The CDR3 spans 15 residues. Trimming cost V 5 bases and J 2 bases; bases outside gene matches: 4. The germline V gene has CDR1 MDHEN and CDR2 SYDVKM. This CDR3 is CASSKAGGHTDTQYF. CDR3 sequence (DNA): TGTGCCAGCAGTAAAGCGGGAGGGCACACAGATACGCAGTATTTT.

A note on this clone: Distinct nucleotide sequences in the sample also encode this CDR3. This chain uses TRBV5-1 with TRBJ2-2; 7 bases align to TRBD2. CDR3 length: 15 amino acids. Germline assignment: CDR1 SGHRS and CDR2 YFSETQ. With V trimmed by 5 bases and J by 1 base, 5 bases remained unmatched. The CDR3 region is CASSLLAVNTGELFF. The DNA for the CDR3 is TGCGCCAGCAGTCTTCTAGCGGTGAACACCGGGGAGCTGTTTTTT.

This sequence joins TRBV11-2 and TRBJ2-3; TRBD1 aligns across 8 bases. This CDR3 region has 15 residues. Unmatched junction bases numbered 10, after V lost 5 bases and J lost 6 bases. Germline loops: CDR1 SGHAT, CDR2 FQNNGV. CDR3 region: CASSPRTGLGDTQYF. In DNA, the CDR3 is TGTGCCAGCAGCCCCAGGACAGGGCTGGGGGATACGCAGTATTTT.

V gene TRBV11-1 combines with J gene TRBJ1-1; TRBD1 might be the D (5 bases). Trimming shortened V by 5 bases and J by 5 bases, and 12 bases separated the two germline ends. This CDR3 spans 13 amino acids. Germline-derived CDR1 and CDR2 are SGHAT and FQDESV (reference sequence). The CDR3, as DNA: TGTGCCAGCAGCACAATACGGGGGACTGAAGCTTTCTTT. It yields the protein CASSTIRGTEAFF. Variable domain in full (rest from reference TRBV11-1 and TRBJ1-1): EAEVAQSPRYKITEKSQAVAFWCDPISGHATLYWYRQILGQGPELLVQFQDESVVDDSQLPKDRFSAERLKGVDSTLKIQPAELGDSAMYLCASSTIRGTEAFFGQGTRLTVV.

The gene calls are TRBV6-1 and TRBJ1-2; D is possibly TRBD1 (5 bases). The germline V gene encodes CDR1 MNHNS and CDR2 SASEGT. The germline V and J ends were trimmed by 3 bases and 8 bases, with 19 bases remaining between them. The length of the CDR3 is 15 residues. This chain's CDR3 is CASSEGLAGGIGYTF. The CDR3 DNA follows: TGTGCCAGCAGTGAGGGACTAGCGGGAGGTATAGGCTACACCTTC.

The V call is TRBV3-1 (or the pseudogene TRBV3-2), the J call TRBJ1-2, with D unclear. V lost 2 bases, J lost 5 bases, and 12 bases lay in between. Looked up from germline, CDR1 is LGHDT and CDR2 is YNNKEL (reference sequence). The CDR3 covers 14 residues. The CDR3 loop reads CASSQYEGSYGYTF. The CDR3 DNA sequence: TGTGCCAGCAGCCAATACGAGGGATCGTATGGCTACACCTTC.

V gene TRBV24-1 combines with J gene TRBJ2-3; 9 bases agree with TRBD2. The CDR3 has 16 amino acids. Germline V gene sequence: CDR1 KGHDR, CDR2 SFDVKD. Trimming at V came to 3 bases and at J to 6 bases, leaving 9 bases not matched to a gene. Written as DNA, the CDR3 is TGTGCCACCAGTGATGCTAGCGGGATGGGCTGGGATACGCAGTATTTT. It translates to CATSDASGMGWDTQYF.